Presented here are 5 T cell receptor beta chains from one specimen sequenced in a study of T cells in Graves' hyperthyroidism and ophthalmopathy. The TCR beta CDR3 regions underwent amplification using RNA transcripts as the source. Using the HTBI primer set, a first-round RT-PCR was run on the TCR CDR3. Each CDR3 protein is one row after TCRdb ran MiXCR on the multiplex PCR reads. The table lists about 840,000 distinct CDR3 sequences, roughly 37% of them singletons. The specimen sequenced was blood. These receptors originate from a young man with Graves' hyperthyroidism.

In its sample, this clonotype was seen a few times. This chain uses TRBV12-3 or TRBV12-4 with TRBJ2-5; D is perhaps TRBD1 (6 bases). The CDR3 runs to 13 residues. CDR3 DNA sequence: TGTGCTATTCCCTTCGGTGGGGGCGAGACCCAGTACTTC. It yields the protein CAIPFGGGETQYF.

The chain joins TRBV15 to TRBJ1-2; 8 positions agree with TRBD1. The CDR3 totals 15 residues. In germline, CDR1 is LNHNV, CDR2 YYDKDF (reference sequence). The ends lost 3 bases at V and 4 bases at J; junction bases unmatched: 7. CDR3 in amino acids: CATSSPGQGGYGYTF. The CDR3 DNA reads as TGTGCCACCAGCAGCCCAGGACAGGGTGGCTATGGCTACACCTTC.

Notes on this clonotype: This could be a read error, since a much larger clone is one nucleotide away. The chain employs TRBV19 and TRBJ1-1; 7 bases line up with TRBD1. This CDR3 has 15 amino acids. In germline, CDR1 is LNHDA, CDR2 SQIVND (reference sequence). J lost 0 bases, V lost 7 bases, and 8 bases had no gene match. CDR3 coding DNA: TGTGCCAGTATTCGCTCAGGACAGGTGAACACTGAAGCTTTCTTT. As protein: CASIRSGQVNTEAFF.

This chain joins TRBV5-1 and TRBJ2-7, with D tentatively TRBD1 (5 bases). This CDR3 spans 16 amino acids. Germline V CDR1 and CDR2: SGHRS, YFSETQ. V was shortened by 0 bases and J by 2 bases, with 15 bases between the two germline ends. The CDR3 DNA is TGCGCCAGCAGCTTGGCCGAAACGACAGTTACCTACGAGCAGTACTTC. This codes for CASSLAETTVTYEQYF.

This clonotype was observed at least ten times. The chain employs TRBV29-1 and TRBJ1-1; 8 bases agree with TRBD1. The germline CDR1 and CDR2 sequences are SQVTM and ANQGSEA. There are 13 residues in the CDR3. After removal of 5 bases from V and 1 base from J, the junction contained 3 bases not matched to a gene. DNA of the CDR3: TGCAGCGTTCGGACAGGGCGGAACACTGAAGCTTTCTTT. It translates to CSVRTGRNTEAFF.